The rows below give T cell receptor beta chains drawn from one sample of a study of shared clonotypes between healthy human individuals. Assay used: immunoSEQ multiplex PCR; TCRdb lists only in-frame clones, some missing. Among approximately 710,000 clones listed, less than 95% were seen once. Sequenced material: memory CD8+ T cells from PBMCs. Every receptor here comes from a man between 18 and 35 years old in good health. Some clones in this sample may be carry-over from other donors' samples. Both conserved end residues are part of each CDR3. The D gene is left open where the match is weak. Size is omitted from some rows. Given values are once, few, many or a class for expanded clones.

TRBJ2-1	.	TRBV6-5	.	TGTGCCAGCATAGGAGTTGCCGATGAGCAGTTCTTC	CASIGVADEQFF
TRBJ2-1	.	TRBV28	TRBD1	TGTGCCAGCAGTTGGGTCCGGGACAGGGTTGAGAATGAGCAGTTCTTC	CASSWVRDRVENEQFF
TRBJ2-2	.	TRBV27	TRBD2	TGTGCCAGCAGTTTATTGACGCGGGAGATCACCGGGGAGCTGTTTTTT	CASSLLTREITGELFF
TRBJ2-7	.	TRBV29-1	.	TGCAGCGTCCGGGACTCCCTCTCCTACGAGCAGTACTTC	CSVRDSLSYEQYF
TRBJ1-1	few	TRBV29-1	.	TGCAGCGTTAACGTGAACACTGAAGCTTTCTTT	CSVNVNTEAFF
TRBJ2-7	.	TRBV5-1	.	TGCGCCAGCAGCCCTAAGGGTCTCTACGAGCAGTACTTC	CASSPKGLYEQYF
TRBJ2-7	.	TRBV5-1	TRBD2	TGCGCCAGCAGCTTGGAGCGGGTCGGGAGGTTCTACGAGCAGTACTTC	CASSLERVGRFYEQYF
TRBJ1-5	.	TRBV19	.	TGTGCCAGTACCATACGGGACAGCAATCAGCCCCAGCATTTT	CASTIRDSNQPQHF
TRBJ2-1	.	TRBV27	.	TGTGCCAGCAGTTTAGGGCCCGGCGCCGGTCTTTCCTACAATGAGCAGTTCTTC	CASSLGPGAGLSYNEQFF
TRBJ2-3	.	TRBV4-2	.	TGTGCCAGCAGTCATATAGCGAGCCGACCCACAGATACGCAGTATTTT	CASSHIASRPTDTQYF
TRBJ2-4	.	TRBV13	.	TGTGCCAGCAGCTCGAATCGGGCCTTCCTCAACATTCAGTACTTC	CASSSNRAFLNIQYF
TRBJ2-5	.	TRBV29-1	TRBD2	TGCAGCGTCCGGAGAATAGCGGGAGCGGGGGAGACCCAGTACTTC	CSVRRIAGAGETQYF
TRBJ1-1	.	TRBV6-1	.	TGTGCCAGCAGACTGACACCTGAAGCTTTCTTT	CASRLTPEAFF
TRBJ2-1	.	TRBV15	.	TGTGCCACCACCAAAACGGTCGGGTTTAACAATGAGCAGTTCTTC	CATTKTVGFNNEQFF
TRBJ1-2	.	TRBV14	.	TGTGCCAGCAGCCCGGGACGGAGATATGGCTACACCTTC	CASSPGRRYGYTF
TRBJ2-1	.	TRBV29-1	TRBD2	TGCAGCGTTGCTTACCCACTAGCGGGAGTGTTCAATGAGCAGTTCTTC	CSVAYPLAGVFNEQFF
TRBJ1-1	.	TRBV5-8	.	TGTGCCAGCAGCTACAGGGTAAAGAGGGGGGATACGGAAGCTTTCTTT	CASSYRVKRGDTEAFF
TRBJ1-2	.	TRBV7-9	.	TGTGCCAGCAGCCCGGAGGGTTCTGGCTACACCTTC	CASSPEGSGYTF
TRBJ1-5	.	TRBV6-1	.	TGTGCCAGCAGCTCTGGTCCTGGCTTGAATCAGCCCCAGCATTTT	CASSSGPGLNQPQHF
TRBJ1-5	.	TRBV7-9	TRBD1	TGTGCCAGCAGCCCCGGGACAGGGAATGAGCCCCAGCATTTT	CASSPGTGNEPQHF
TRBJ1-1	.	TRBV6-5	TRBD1	TGTGCCAGCAGCCTGGACAGGGGAGACACTGAAGCTTTCTTT	CASSLDRGDTEAFF
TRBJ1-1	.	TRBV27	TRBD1	TGTGCCAGCAGTAACTACAGGGGAGGAACTGAAGCTTTCTTT	CASSNYRGGTEAFF
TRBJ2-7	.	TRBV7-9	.	TGTGCCAGCAGCTTAGCGGCAGGTGCCTACGAGCAGTACTTC	CASSLAAGAYEQYF